These T cell receptor beta chains were read from a single sample in a study of blood T cell repertoires in COVID-19. The method was immunoSEQ multiplex PCR; TCRdb's version includes in-frame clones alone and lacks a portion of them. This sample has around 230,000 clones, with 75% to 90% found just once. Sequenced material: peripheral blood. The receptors derive from a woman in her 70s with active or convalescent COVID-19. Both conserved end residues are trimmed from each CDR3. The order of the fields is clone size, V gene, CDR3 protein. Clone sizes are given selectively: once, few, many, or a class where the clone is expanded.

- | TRBV20-1 | SASGAPADTQY
- | TRBV11-1 | ASSLVLAGGRNIQY
- | TRBV7-8 | ASSLMGRTSTDTQY
- | TRBV19 | ASSTTGVTYGYT
- | TRBV28 | ASSLSSGSGVDTQY
few | TRBV9 | ASRAGSTDTQY
- | TRBV5-8 | ASSSRQAYEQY
few | TRBV4-1 | ASSQEGTGSTGNQPQH
- | TRBV2 | ASFTIGRLDTQY
- | TRBV5-1 | ASRLVAGVTETQY
- | TRBV18 | ASSLGTGTYGYT
- | TRBV19 | ASSIDRDPGNTIY
few | TRBV4-3 | ASSLTRGATVMQY